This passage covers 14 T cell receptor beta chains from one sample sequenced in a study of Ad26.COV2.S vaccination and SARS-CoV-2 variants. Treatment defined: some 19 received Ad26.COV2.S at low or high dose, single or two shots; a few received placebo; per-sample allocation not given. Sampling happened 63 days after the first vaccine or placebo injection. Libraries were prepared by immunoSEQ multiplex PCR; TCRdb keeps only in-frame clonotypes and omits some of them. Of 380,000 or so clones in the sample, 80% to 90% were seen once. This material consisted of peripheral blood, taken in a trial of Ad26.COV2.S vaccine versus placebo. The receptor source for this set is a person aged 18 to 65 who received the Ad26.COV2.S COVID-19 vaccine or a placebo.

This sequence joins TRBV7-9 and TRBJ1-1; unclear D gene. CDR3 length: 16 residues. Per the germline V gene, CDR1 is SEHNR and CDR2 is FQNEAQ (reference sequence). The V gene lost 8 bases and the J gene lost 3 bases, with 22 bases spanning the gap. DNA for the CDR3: TGTGCCAGCGTCTCAGAAAGGGCCCCTCGGGACACTGAAGCTTTCTTT. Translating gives CASVSERAPRDTEAFF.

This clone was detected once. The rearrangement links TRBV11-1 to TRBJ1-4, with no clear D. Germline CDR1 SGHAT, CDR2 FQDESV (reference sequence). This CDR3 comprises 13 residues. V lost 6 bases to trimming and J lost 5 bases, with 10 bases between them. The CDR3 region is CASSPGLNEKLFF. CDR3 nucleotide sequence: TGTGCCAGCAGTCCCGGACTGAATGAAAAACTGTTTTTT.

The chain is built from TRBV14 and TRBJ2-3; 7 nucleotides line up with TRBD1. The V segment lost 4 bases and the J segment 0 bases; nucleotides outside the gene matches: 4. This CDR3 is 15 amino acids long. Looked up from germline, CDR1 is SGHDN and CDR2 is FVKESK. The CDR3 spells CASSPGQLSTDTQYF. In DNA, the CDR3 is TGTGCCAGCAGCCCGGGACAGCTTAGCACAGATACGCAGTATTTT.

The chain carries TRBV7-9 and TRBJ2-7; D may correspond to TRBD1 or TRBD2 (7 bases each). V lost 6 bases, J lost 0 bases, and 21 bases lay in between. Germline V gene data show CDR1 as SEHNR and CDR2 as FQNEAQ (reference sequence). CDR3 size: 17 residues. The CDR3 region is CASRPPGGGTVSYEQYF. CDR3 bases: TGTGCCAGCAGGCCTCCAGGGGGGGGAACGGTCTCCTACGAGCAGTACTTC.

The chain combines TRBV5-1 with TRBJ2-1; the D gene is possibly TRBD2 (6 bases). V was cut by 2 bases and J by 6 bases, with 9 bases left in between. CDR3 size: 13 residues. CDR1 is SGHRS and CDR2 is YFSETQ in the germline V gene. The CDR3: CASSFGTSNEQFF. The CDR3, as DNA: TGCGCCAGCAGCTTTGGGACTTCCAATGAGCAGTTCTTC.

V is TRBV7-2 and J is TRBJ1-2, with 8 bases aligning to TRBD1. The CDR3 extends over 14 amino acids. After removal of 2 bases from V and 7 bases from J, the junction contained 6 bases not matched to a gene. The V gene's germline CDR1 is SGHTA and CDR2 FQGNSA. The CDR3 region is CASSLYRTGPGYTF. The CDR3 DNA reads TGTGCCAGCAGCTTATATAGGACAGGGCCTGGCTACACCTTC.

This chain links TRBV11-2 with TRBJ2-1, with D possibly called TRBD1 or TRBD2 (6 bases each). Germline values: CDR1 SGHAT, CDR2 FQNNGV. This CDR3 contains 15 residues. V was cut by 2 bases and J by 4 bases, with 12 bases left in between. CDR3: CASSLTGGLYNEQFF. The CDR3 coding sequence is TGTGCCAGCAGCTTAACCGGGGGCCTTTACAATGAGCAGTTCTTC.

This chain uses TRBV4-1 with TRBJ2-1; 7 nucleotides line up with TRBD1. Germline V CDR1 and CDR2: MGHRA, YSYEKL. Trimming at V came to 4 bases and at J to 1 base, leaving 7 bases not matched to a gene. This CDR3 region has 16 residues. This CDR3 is CASSPRTGLSYNEQFF. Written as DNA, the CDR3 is TGCGCCAGCAGCCCCCGGACAGGCTTATCCTACAATGAGCAGTTCTTC.

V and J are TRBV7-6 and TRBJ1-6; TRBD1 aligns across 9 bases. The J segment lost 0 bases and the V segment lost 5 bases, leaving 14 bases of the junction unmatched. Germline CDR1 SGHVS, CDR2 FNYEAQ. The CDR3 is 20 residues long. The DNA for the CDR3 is TGTGCCAGCAGCCTACGAGTTGGGGACAGGGCCCTCTCCTATAATTCACCCCTCCACTTT. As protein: CASSLRVGDRALSYNSPLHF.

The CDR3, as DNA: TGTGCCAGCAACCTCGGGAGGGAGCTGTTTTTT. This translates into CASNLGRELFF. The genes are TRBV28 and TRBJ2-2; D is perhaps TRBD2 (5 bases). CDR1 and CDR2 (germline): MDHEN, SYDVKM. The CDR3 is 11 amino acids. Deletions cut 7 bases from V and 9 bases from J, with 9 bases between.

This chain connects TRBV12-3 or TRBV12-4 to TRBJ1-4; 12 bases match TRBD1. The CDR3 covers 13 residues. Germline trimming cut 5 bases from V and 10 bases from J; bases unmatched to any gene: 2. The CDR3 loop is CASSGTGGRKLFF. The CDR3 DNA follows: TGTGCCAGCAGTGGGACAGGGGGCCGAAAACTGTTTTTT.

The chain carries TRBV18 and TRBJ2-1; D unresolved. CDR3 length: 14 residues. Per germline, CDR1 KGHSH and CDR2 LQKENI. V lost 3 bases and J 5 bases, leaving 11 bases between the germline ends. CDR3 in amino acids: CASSPDHQNNEQFF. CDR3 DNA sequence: TGTGCCAGCTCACCTGATCACCAAAACAATGAGCAGTTCTTC.

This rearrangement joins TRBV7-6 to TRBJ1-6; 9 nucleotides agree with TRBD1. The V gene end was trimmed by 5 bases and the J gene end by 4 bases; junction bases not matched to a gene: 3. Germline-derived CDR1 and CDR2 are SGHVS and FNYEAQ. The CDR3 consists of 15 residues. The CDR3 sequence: CASSPGQGYNSPLHF. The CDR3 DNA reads TGTGCCAGCAGCCCGGGACAGGGTTATAATTCACCCCTCCACTTT.

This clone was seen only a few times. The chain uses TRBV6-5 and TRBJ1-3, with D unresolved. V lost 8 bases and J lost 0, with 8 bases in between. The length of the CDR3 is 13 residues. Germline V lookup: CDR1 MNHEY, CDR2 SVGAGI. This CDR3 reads CASAAISGNTIYF. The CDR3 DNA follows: TGTGCCAGCGCAGCCATCTCTGGAAACACCATATATTTT.